The T cell receptor (beta chain) described here comes from a study of response to subunit inactivated influenza vaccine. TCRdb processed the RT-PCR reads anew with MiXCR; each CDR3 protein has one entry. In the table there are hundreds of thousands of distinct CDR3 sequences, 10% to 15% of which are singletons. Study-wide points: With each seasonal influenza vaccination, the authors suggested, few new T cells are recruited.

In this sample, this clonotype turned up a few times. The antigen is not known. Trimming removed 5 bases at V and 3 bases at J, with 11 bases between. The CDR3 runs 14 residues. The germline CDR1 and CDR2 sequences are SGHTA and FQGNSA. The chain uses TRBV7-2 and TRBJ2-4; a weak D match, TRBD1 (6 bases). The sequence came from a man aged 50 to 59 who received an inactivated influenza vaccine. The sample here was non-naive T cells sorted from PBMCs, taken approximately 15 days before vaccination. The DNA for the CDR3 is TGTGCCAGCAGCCACCAGGACAGCAAAAACATTCAGTACTTC. Amino acid sequence: CASSHQDSKNIQYF.